Given below is one TCR beta chain in context. Its antigen is not known. The sample is drawn from a study of cytomegalovirus exposure and HLA in healthy donors. The study, taken as a whole, reports: The authors listed approximately 150 TCR beta chains as cytomegalovirus-associated.

Germline V CDR1 and CDR2: MNHNS, SASEGT. The V and J ends lost 4 bases and 1 base respectively, with 16 bases between them. The CDR3 is 16 residues long. 13 Jbeta primers and 60 Vbeta primers were used for the PCR. Sequencing used immunoSEQ multiplex PCR; TCRdb keeps in-frame clones, though not all of them. The data contain over 150,000 clones, roughly 87% of them singletons. Nominal health characterized the donors when sampled, though unrecorded immune exposures were likely. The sample taken for sequencing was PBMCs. This chain joins TRBV6-1 and TRBJ2-5; possibly TRBD2 for D (5 bases). The sequence was collected from a girl under two years old in good health and CMV-seronegative. CDR3 coding DNA: TGTGCCAGCAGTGCCCTTATGGGAGCGGTCCAAGAGACCCAGTACTTC. This translates into CASSALMGAVQETQYF.